This entry lists 18 T cell receptor beta chains sequenced from one sample in a study of cytomegalovirus exposure and HLA in healthy donors. A multiplex PCR was run with 60 Vbeta primers and 13 Jbeta primers. Clones were read by immunoSEQ multiplex PCR, and TCRdb kept only the in-frame ones, dropping some. This sample's table has 150,000 or so clones. Sequenced material: PBMCs. The receptors shown here come from a woman in her forties or fifties in good health and CMV-seronegative.

V and J are TRBV19 and TRBJ2-1, with D possibly TRBD2 on 5 matching bases. Germline V gene lookup returns CDR1 LNHDA and CDR2 SQIVND (reference sequence). The CDR3 spans 16 residues. V was cut by 3 bases and J by 0 bases, with 12 bases left in between. CDR3 sequence reads: CASSIISGSSYNEQFF. The CDR3 DNA is TGTGCCAGTAGTATTATAAGCGGTAGCTCCTACAATGAGCAGTTCTTC.

J is TRBJ2-6 and V is TRBV11-2; 7 bases line up with TRBD1. The germline V gene encodes CDR1 SGHAT and CDR2 FQNNGV. The CDR3 extends over 16 amino acids. V gave up 2 bases and J gave up 0 bases; unmatched junction bases: 1. The CDR3 protein is CASSLSGGSGANVLTF. Here the CDR3 DNA reads TGTGCCAGCAGCTTATCAGGGGGCTCTGGGGCCAACGTCCTGACTTTC.

The chain joins TRBV5-6 to TRBJ2-1; 12 bases map to TRBD2. Trimming removed 2 bases from V and 5 bases from J; junction bases left unmatched: 5. The CDR3 has 16 residues. Germline values: CDR1 SGHDT, CDR2 YYEEEE. The CDR3 nucleotides are TGTGCCAGCAGCTTCGGCCTAGCGGGAGGGAACAATGAGCAGTTCTTC. It encodes CASSFGLAGGNNEQFF.

The CDR3 DNA sequence: TGTGCCTGGTGCAGGGATAGCAATCAGCCCCAGCATTTT. Its protein is CAWCRDSNQPQHF. The chain links TRBV30 to TRBJ1-5; perhaps TRBD1 as D (5 bases). The length of the CDR3 is 13 residues. The germline CDR1 and CDR2 sequences are GTSNPN and SVGIG (reference sequence). V lost 5 bases to trimming and J lost 0 bases, with 8 bases between them.

The chain has TRBV9 and TRBJ1-1; possibly TRBD1 for D (5 bases). CDR1 and CDR2 from the germline V gene are SGDLS and YYNGEE. Trimming took off 4 bases at V and 1 base at J, with 20 bases between the two ends. This CDR3 region has 17 residues. CDR3 loop: CASSISRNLDRNTEAFF. CDR3 DNA: TGTGCCAGCAGCATTTCCCGTAATCTCGACAGGAACACTGAAGCTTTCTTT.

The chain uses TRBV28 and TRBJ2-5; tentatively, D is TRBD1 (6 bases). The CDR3 contains 15 residues. The ends were cut back, 6 bases at V and 7 bases at J, with 21 bases in the middle. CDR1 MDHEN and CDR2 SYDVKM come from the germline V gene. CDR3 nucleotides: TGTGCCAGCAGCCCCCGACAGGTCTTGTGGGGGACCCAGTACTTC. Encoded protein: CASSPRQVLWGTQYF. Combining the CDR3 with reference TRBV28 and TRBJ2-5 gives the whole variable domain DVKVTQSSRYLVKRTGEKVFLECVQDMDHENMFWYRQDPGLGLRLIYFSYDVKMKEKGDIPEGYSVSREKKERFSLILESASTNQTSMYLCASSPRQVLWGTQYFGPGTRLLVL.

V gene TRBV5-1 combines with J gene TRBJ2-7, with D possibly matching TRBD1 (6 bases). The CDR3 extends over 15 amino acids. Germline CDR1 reads SGHRS; CDR2 reads YFSETQ. V dropped 2 bases and J dropped 5 bases, with 17 bases sitting between them. The CDR3 loop is CASSLIPGHPDEQYF. The CDR3 DNA sequence: TGCGCCAGCAGCTTAATCCCGGGACATCCCGACGAGCAGTACTTC.

J is TRBJ2-3 and V is TRBV6-5; TRBD2 might be the D (7 bases). Germline lookup yields CDR1 MNHEY and CDR2 SVGAGI. V gave up 5 bases and J gave up 6 bases, with 18 bases separating them. The CDR3 contains 15 residues. The CDR3 here is CASSNPAGAYDTQYF. Written as DNA, the CDR3 is TGTGCCAGCAGTAACCCCGCGGGGGCCTACGATACGCAGTATTTT.

The CDR3 protein is CASSFRSGGRINGELFF. CDR3 sequence (DNA): TGTGCCAGCAGCTTTCGGTCGGGGGGGCGCATCAACGGGGAGCTGTTTTTT. The rearrangement uses TRBV7-6 and TRBJ2-2, with 8 bases aligning to TRBD2. Germline lookup yields CDR1 SGHVS and CDR2 FNYEAQ. The junction had 13 bases not matched to a gene; V was cut back by 3 bases and J by 7 bases. The CDR3 is made up of 17 amino acids.

V gene TRBV7-2 combines with J gene TRBJ2-3; 14 bases align to TRBD2. Per germline, CDR1 SGHTA and CDR2 FQGNSA. The CDR3 spans 16 residues. With V trimmed by 5 bases and J by 4 bases, 5 bases remained unmatched. CDR3 in DNA: TGTGCCAGCAGCCGATTGGGACTAGCGGGAGCAGATACGCAGTATTTT. It encodes CASSRLGLAGADTQYF. Full variable domain (remainder filled in from reference TRBV7-2 and TRBJ2-3): GAGVSQSPSNKVTEKGKDVELRCDPISGHTALYWYRQSLGQGLEFLIYFQGNSAPDKSGLPSDRFSAERTGGSVSTLTIQRTQQEDSAVYLCASSRLGLAGADTQYFGPGTRLTVL.

The chain has TRBV18 and TRBJ2-1; the D gene is possibly TRBD1 (5 bases). The germline gives CDR1 KGHSH, CDR2 LQKENI. The CDR3 has 14 residues. The ends were cut back, 3 bases at V and 1 base at J, with 7 bases in the middle. The CDR3 sequence: CASSPDRSYNEQFF. In DNA, the CDR3 is TGTGCCAGCTCACCTGACAGATCCTACAATGAGCAGTTCTTC. Looking up the rest from reference TRBV18 and TRBJ2-1 gives the full variable domain: NAGVMQNPRHLVRRRGQEARLRCSPMKGHSHVYWYRQLPEEGLKFMVYLQKENIIDESGMPKERFSAEFPKEGPSILRIQQVVRGDSAAYFCASSPDRSYNEQFFGPGTRLTVL.

The CDR3 coding sequence is TGTGCCAGCAGCTTGGCGGACAGGCCCAATCAGCCCCAGCATTTT. Protein sequence: CASSLADRPNQPQHF. The chain has TRBV5-4 and TRBJ1-5, with 7 bases that match TRBD1. The V gene end was trimmed by 0 bases and the J gene end by 3 bases; junction bases not matched to a gene: 3. The CDR3 is 15 amino acids. The germline gives CDR1 SGHNT, CDR2 YYREEE (reference sequence).

The chain is built from TRBV7-3 and TRBJ2-2; 8 nucleotides match TRBD1. There are 17 residues in the CDR3. Germline V gives CDR1 SGHTA, CDR2 FQGTGA. The ends lost 5 bases at V and 7 bases at J; junction bases unmatched: 15. CDR3: CASSPGRGTGSSGELFF. In DNA form, the CDR3 reads TGTGCCAGCAGCCCGGGCCGGGGGACAGGCTCTAGCGGGGAGCTGTTTTTT.

The chain joins TRBV19 to TRBJ1-4; D is ambiguous. CDR1 and CDR2 from the germline V gene are LNHDA and SQIVND (reference sequence). The CDR3 is made up of 14 amino acids. V lost 0 bases to trimming and J lost 5 bases, with 7 bases between them. The CDR3 DNA sequence: TGTGCCAGTAGTATAGAGGCCAGGAATGAAAAACTGTTTTTT. Its translation is CASSIEARNEKLFF.

The V gene is TRBV6-1, the J gene TRBJ2-5; 8 nucleotides agree with TRBD1. With V trimmed by 6 bases and J by 5 bases, 8 bases remained unmatched. The CDR3 length is 14 residues. Germline lookup yields CDR1 MNHNS and CDR2 SASEGT. CDR3 region: CASSSSGGWETQYF. The CDR3 coding sequence is TGTGCCAGCAGCTCGTCAGGGGGCTGGGAGACCCAGTACTTC.

V gene TRBV28 combines with J gene TRBJ1-1, with TRBD1 matching over 9 bases. The CDR3 extends over 15 amino acids. Germline lookup yields CDR1 MDHEN and CDR2 SYDVKM. After removal of 6 bases from V and 0 bases from J, the junction contained 5 bases not matched to a gene. For the CDR3, the DNA is TGTGCCAGCAGACGACAGGGGGGGGTGAACACTGAAGCTTTCTTT. It codes for CASRRQGGVNTEAFF. Drawing the rest from reference TRBV28 and TRBJ1-1, the complete variable domain is DVKVTQSSRYLVKRTGEKVFLECVQDMDHENMFWYRQDPGLGLRLIYFSYDVKMKEKGDIPEGYSVSREKKERFSLILESASTNQTSMYLCASRRQGGVNTEAFFGQGTRLTVV.

V usage is TRBV29-1 and J usage is TRBJ2-5, with 9 bases matching TRBD2. Unmatched junction bases numbered 13, after V lost 7 bases and J lost 7 bases. CDR3 size: 14 residues. CDR1 and CDR2 (germline): SQVTM, ANQGSEA. CDR3 residues: CSALPSGMGGTQYF. The CDR3 bases are TGCAGCGCGCTGCCTAGCGGGATGGGGGGGACCCAGTACTTC.

V usage is TRBV7-9 and J usage is TRBJ1-5; TRBD1 is a possible D gene (5 bases). CDR3 length equals 13 residues. Trimming cost V 0 bases and J 11 bases, with 11 bases left between them. CDR1 SEHNR and CDR2 FQNEAQ come from the germline V gene (reference sequence). DNA for the CDR3: TGTGCCAGCAGCTTAGCCACAGGAGGGGCCCAGCATTTT. It codes for CASSLATGGAQHF.